The 8 T cell receptor beta chains below come from one sample, sequenced in a study of cytomegalovirus exposure and HLA in healthy donors. Primers for the PCR totalled 60 Vbeta and 13 Jbeta. The protocol was immunoSEQ multiplex PCR, while the TCRdb copy is restricted to in-frame clones and leaves out a portion. In the table there are about 110,000 clones, roughly 70% of which are singletons. What was sequenced was PBMCs. These receptors came from a middle-aged woman in good health and CMV-seropositive.

This chain links TRBV5-1 with TRBJ2-4; TRBD2 might be the D (6 bases). Germline V CDR1 and CDR2: SGHRS, YFSETQ. The CDR3 has 13 residues. V lost 4 bases, J lost 6 bases, and 11 bases lay in between. The CDR3 region has the DNA TGCGCCAGCAGCATCGGGGGAGGAAACATTCAGTACTTC. Protein: CASSIGGGNIQYF.

This chain links TRBV28 with TRBJ1-2; TRBD1 agrees at 8 bases. Germline V CDR1 and CDR2: MDHEN, SYDVKM. The CDR3 runs to 16 residues. V lost 0 bases to trimming and J lost 2 bases; unmatched junction nucleotides: 5. CDR3 amino acids: CASSLWWDRNNYGYTF. The CDR3 nucleotides read TGTGCCAGCAGTTTATGGTGGGACAGGAACAACTATGGCTACACCTTC.

This clone was seen just once. The chain couples TRBV5-6 to TRBJ2-1; TRBD2 is a possible D gene (5 bases). The germline V gene has CDR1 SGHDT and CDR2 YYEEEE. The CDR3 has 16 amino acids. The V and J ends lost 0 bases and 1 base respectively, with 11 bases between them. The CDR3, as DNA: TGTGCCAGCAGCTTGGCATATCGGGGTTCCTACAATGAGCAGTTCTTC. Translating gives CASSLAYRGSYNEQFF.

The chain joins TRBV28 to TRBJ1-5; 9 positions agree with TRBD1. V trimming: 4 bases; J trimming: 5 bases; junction bases outside the gene matches: 3. This CDR3 comprises 14 residues. The germline V gene encodes CDR1 MDHEN and CDR2 SYDVKM. The CDR3 sequence is CASSSGQGDQPQHF. In DNA form, the CDR3 reads TGTGCCAGCAGTTCGGGACAGGGTGATCAGCCCCAGCATTTT.

J is TRBJ2-3 and V is TRBV30, with D maybe TRBD1 (6 bases). The germline V and J ends were trimmed by 4 bases and 4 bases, with 6 bases remaining between them. The CDR3 covers 11 residues. The germline V gene encodes CDR1 GTSNPN and CDR2 SVGIG (reference sequence). Here the CDR3 reads CAWTGADTQYF. The CDR3 DNA reads as TGTGCCTGGACAGGGGCAGATACGCAGTATTTT.

The chain employs TRBV5-5 and TRBJ1-1, with no clear D. V lost 3 bases and J 8 bases, leaving 11 bases between the germline ends. Germline V gene sequence: CDR1 SGHKS, CDR2 YYEKEE (reference sequence). This CDR3 comprises 12 residues. CDR3 residues: CASSYFNLEAFF. The CDR3 DNA follows: TGTGCCAGCAGCTATTTCAACCTAGAAGCTTTCTTT.

The V gene is TRBV30, the J gene TRBJ2-7; possible D gene TRBD2, 5 bases. Trimming took off 3 bases at V and 5 bases at J, with 17 bases between the two ends. The CDR3 runs 14 residues. Germline-derived CDR1 and CDR2 are GTSNPN and SVGIG (reference sequence). The CDR3: CAWSITDWRNEQYF. CDR3 nucleotide sequence: TGTGCCTGGAGCATAACAGATTGGAGGAACGAGCAGTACTTC.

The chain uses TRBV15 and TRBJ2-3; 9 bases are shared with TRBD1. The CDR3 loop spans 19 amino acids. CDR1 and CDR2 (germline): LNHNV, YYDKDF (reference sequence). The junction had 11 bases not matched to a gene; V was cut back by 0 bases and J by 1 base. As DNA, the CDR3 is TGTGCCACCAGCAGAGATAGAACAGGGGGCGTATTAGGCACAGATACGCAGTATTTT. Its translation: CATSRDRTGGVLGTDTQYF.